This T cell receptor (beta chain) was captured in a study of Ad26.COV2.S vaccination and SARS-CoV-2 variants. Study-level background: Donor got 5x10^10 or 1x10^11 viral particles of Ad26.COV2.S. Study results and caveats: Placebo recipients showed lower spike-specific TCR breadth than vaccinees.

CDR1 and CDR2 from the germline V gene are SQVTM and ANQGSEA. J gave up 3 bases and V 5 bases, and 12 bases lay outside the gene matches. This CDR3 is built from 16 residues. Profiled with immunoSEQ multiplex PCR; TCRdb holds only in-frame clones, not every one. Here the sample spans around 250,000 clones, roughly 89% being singletons. Treatment indicated: approximately 18 received Ad26.COV2.S at low or high dose, single or two shots; several received placebo; per-sample allocation not given. Collection of the samples took place on day 63 after the first injection of vaccine or placebo. In regard to this clone: The antigen remains undetermined.

V and J are TRBV29-1 and TRBJ2-3, with 9 bases identical to TRBD2. The TCR originated in a person aged 18-60 years who received the Ad26.COV2.S COVID-19 vaccine or a placebo. Specimen: peripheral blood, collected in a trial of Ad26.COV2.S vaccine versus placebo. The CDR3: CSVTPGGGGATDTQYF. The CDR3 region has the DNA TGCAGCGTTACGCCTGGAGGCGGGGGGGCTACAGATACGCAGTATTTT.